These 14 T cell receptor beta chains originate from one sample sequenced in a study of T cell clonotyping in hematopoietic cell transplantation (dated by TCRdb to about 2021). Library generation was performed with the immunoSEQ multiplex PCR assay. The table comes from immuneACCESS by way of TCRdb, which keeps in-frame sequences with V and J called. Part of the clones is missing from these tables; in studies checked, under half for an unresolved V gene and the rest for unknown reasons. The sample includes 65,000 to 75,000 clones, with about 93% observed a single time. The ten largest clones take up about 1.5% of the sample. Material for sequencing was peripheral blood mononuclear cells. Source of these receptors: a man aged 45-65 years in good health. Some clones in this sample may be carry-over from other donors' samples.

This sequence joins TRBV14 and TRBJ2-5; 9 bases agree with TRBD1. V was pared by 4 bases and J by 5 bases, with 20 bases of the junction left unmatched. This CDR3 has 19 amino acids. Germline V gene sequence: CDR1 SGHDN, CDR2 FVKESK. The CDR3 sequence is CASSLGQGSPALLYETQYF. CDR3 coding DNA: TGTGCCAGCAGCCTAGGACAGGGGTCCCCCGCTCTCCTCTACGAGACCCAGTACTTC.

This chain links TRBV2 with TRBJ1-3; D perhaps matches TRBD1 (5 bases). The CDR3 has 16 residues. In germline, CDR1 is SNHLY, CDR2 FYNNEI. V was pared by 6 bases and J by 0 bases, with 15 bases between. CDR3 coding DNA: TGTGCCAGCAGCCCACAGCATCAGGGCTCTGGAAACACCATATATTTT. It encodes CASSPQHQGSGNTIYF.

V gene TRBV7-3 combines with J gene TRBJ2-7; D perhaps matches TRBD1 (5 bases). CDR1 is SGHTA, CDR2 FQGTGA, per germline. The CDR3 has 14 amino acids. The germline V and J ends were trimmed by 0 bases and 6 bases, with 12 bases remaining between them. The CDR3 protein is CASSLTVAGPEQYF. The CDR3 DNA follows: TGTGCCAGCAGCTTAACGGTGGCAGGGCCCGAGCAGTACTTC.

J is TRBJ1-2 and V is TRBV27; 9 bases fit TRBD1. After removal of 6 bases from V and 6 bases from J, the junction contained 11 bases not matched to a gene. The CDR3 length is 15 residues. Germline V lookup: CDR1 MNHEY, CDR2 SMNVEV (reference sequence). The CDR3 spells CASRTPGTGRNGYTF. The CDR3 DNA sequence: TGTGCCAGCAGGACGCCCGGGACAGGGAGGAATGGCTACACCTTC.

This rearrangement joins TRBV29-1 to TRBJ2-1, with a weak D call TRBD2 (7 bases). The CDR3 sequence is 13 residues long. Trimming stripped 5 bases from V and 5 bases from J, with 13 bases between. Per germline, CDR1 SQVTM and CDR2 ANQGSEA. The chain's CDR3 is CSVYTGRDNEQFF. CDR3 bases: TGCAGCGTTTACACAGGGAGGGACAATGAGCAGTTCTTC.

The chain is built from TRBV30 and TRBJ1-5; D not certain. The CDR3 spans 13 residues. Per germline, CDR1 GTSNPN and CDR2 SVGIG (reference sequence). The V gene lost 3 bases and the J gene lost 3 bases, with 9 bases spanning the gap. CDR3 DNA sequence: TGTGCCTGGAGCCTACATGACAATCAGCCCCAGCATTTT. Its protein is CAWSLHDNQPQHF.

CDR3 in DNA: TGTGCCAGCAGCGAGCAGGAGAATGATGGCTACACCTTC. Protein product: CASSEQENDGYTF. The chain recombines TRBV9 with TRBJ1-2; D gene ambiguous. CDR3 size: 13 residues. V dropped 3 bases and J dropped 6 bases, with 12 bases sitting between them. In germline, CDR1 is SGDLS, CDR2 YYNGEE.

The V and J genes are TRBV9 and TRBJ2-2; no definite D call. Germline V CDR1 and CDR2: SGDLS, YYNGEE. V shed 0 bases and J shed 1 base, with 10 bases lying between them. CDR3 length equals 16 residues. The CDR3 DNA sequence: TGTGCCAGCAGCGTAGGGGCAGGCCGGAACACCGGGGAGCTGTTTTTT. Protein product: CASSVGAGRNTGELFF.

The sample holds a few counts of this clone. The J gene is TRBJ2-3, the V gene TRBV28; D is possibly TRBD1 (6 bases). Germline V gives CDR1 MDHEN, CDR2 SYDVKM. CDR3 length: 18 residues. V lost 3 bases, J lost 0 bases, and 19 bases lay in between. The CDR3 nucleotides are TGTGCCAGCAGTTTTGGGTCTGAATGGGACACTAGCACAGATACGCAGTATTTT. It yields the protein CASSFGSEWDTSTDTQYF.

The chain recombines TRBV4-1 with TRBJ1-5; tentative D call: TRBD1 (5 bases). Trimming took 3 bases from V and 0 from J, leaving 9 bases between them. CDR1 and CDR2 from the germline V gene are MGHRA and YSYEKL. The CDR3 contains 15 residues. CDR3 DNA sequence: TGCGCCAGCAGCCAGCAGGGCCATAGCAATCAGCCCCAGCATTTT. This translates into CASSQQGHSNQPQHF.

V usage is TRBV6-1 and J usage is TRBJ1-1, with D perhaps TRBD1 (5 bases). The CDR3 has 15 residues. The germline V gene encodes CDR1 MNHNS and CDR2 SASEGT. The V and J ends lost 2 bases and 5 bases respectively, with 15 bases between them. As DNA, the CDR3 is TGTGCCAGCAGTGAAATGTGGGGCGCGCCAACTGAAGCTTTCTTT. It specifies CASSEMWGAPTEAFF.

CDR3 residues: CASSDRGFSGELFF. CDR3 bases: TGTGCCAGCAGTGATCGGGGCTTTTCCGGGGAGCTGTTTTTT. The gene calls are TRBV6-4 and TRBJ2-2; possibly TRBD1 or TRBD2 for D (5 bases each). The V end lost 3 bases, the J end lost 6 bases, and 11 bases lay between the germline ends. The CDR3 consists of 14 residues. Germline V lookup: CDR1 MRHNA, CDR2 SNTAGT.

The CDR3 DNA is TGCGCCAGCAGCTTCCGGGACAGTCTCGTCTCTGGGGCCAACGTCCTGACTTTC. This sequence encodes CASSFRDSLVSGANVLTF. This rearrangement joins TRBV5-1 to TRBJ2-6, with 7 nucleotides matching TRBD1. The V segment lost 2 bases and the J segment 0 bases; nucleotides outside the gene matches: 8. The CDR3 is 18 residues long. Germline assignment: CDR1 SGHRS and CDR2 YFSETQ. Variable domain in full (rest from reference TRBV5-1 and TRBJ2-6): KAGVTQTPRYLIKTRGQQVTLSCSPISGHRSVSWYQQTPGQGLQFLFEYFSETQRNKGNFPGRFSGRQFSNSRSEMNVSTLELGDSALYLCASSFRDSLVSGANVLTFGAGSRLTVL.

The chain employs TRBV10-3 and TRBJ1-1; D is possibly TRBD1 (6 bases). The germline CDR1 and CDR2 sequences are ENHRY and SYGVKD. V was cut by 2 bases and J by 9 bases, with 16 bases left in between. The CDR3 is 14 amino acids. CDR3: CAISEPILDRKAFF. The CDR3 coding sequence is TGTGCCATCAGTGAGCCGATATTAGACAGGAAAGCTTTCTTT.